This record covers a single T cell receptor (beta chain). This record comes from a study of T cell changes during pregnancy in multiple sclerosis. This CDR3 has 12 residues. Trimming shortened V by 5 bases and J by 6 bases, and 11 bases separated the two germline ends. Germline V gene sequence: CDR1 SGHVS, CDR2 FQNEAQ. The data were produced by immunoSEQ multiplex PCR, yet TCRdb's version contains in-frame clones alone and is incomplete. The sample yields around 70,000 clones, 80% to 95% seen once. The genes are TRBV7-8 and TRBJ2-7; no firm D call. Material: peripheral blood, obtained in the first trimester of pregnancy. This clonotype originated in a female donor in good health, enrolled as a control in a pregnancy study. The CDR3 sequence: CASSDSSGEQYF. As DNA, the CDR3 is TGTGCCAGCAGCGACTCGTCGGGCGAGCAGTACTTC.